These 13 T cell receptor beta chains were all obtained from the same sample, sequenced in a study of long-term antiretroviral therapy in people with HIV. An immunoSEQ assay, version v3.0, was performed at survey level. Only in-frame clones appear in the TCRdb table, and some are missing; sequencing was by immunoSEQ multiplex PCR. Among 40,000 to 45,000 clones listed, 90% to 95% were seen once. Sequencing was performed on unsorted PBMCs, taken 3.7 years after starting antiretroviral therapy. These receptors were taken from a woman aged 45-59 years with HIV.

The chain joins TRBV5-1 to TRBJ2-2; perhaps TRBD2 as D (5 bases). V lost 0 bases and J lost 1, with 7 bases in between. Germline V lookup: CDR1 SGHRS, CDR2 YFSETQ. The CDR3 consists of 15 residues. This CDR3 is CASSLGGQNTGELFF. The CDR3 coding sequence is TGCGCCAGCAGCTTGGGAGGGCAGAACACCGGGGAGCTGTTTTTT.

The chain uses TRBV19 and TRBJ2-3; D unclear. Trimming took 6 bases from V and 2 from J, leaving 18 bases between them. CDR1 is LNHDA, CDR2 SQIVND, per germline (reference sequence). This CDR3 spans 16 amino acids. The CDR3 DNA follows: TGTGCCAGTAGGCCCCATTCCCTGGGGAACACAGATACGCAGTATTTT. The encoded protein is CASRPHSLGNTDTQYF.

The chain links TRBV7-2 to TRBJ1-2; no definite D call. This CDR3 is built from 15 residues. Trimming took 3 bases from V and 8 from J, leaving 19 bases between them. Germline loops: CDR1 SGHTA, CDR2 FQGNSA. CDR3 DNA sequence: TGTGCCAGCAGCTTTACGGGCTACGGGAGTGACGGCTACACCTTC. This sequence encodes CASSFTGYGSDGYTF. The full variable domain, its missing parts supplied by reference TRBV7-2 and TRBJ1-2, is GAGVSQSPSNKVTEKGKDVELRCDPISGHTALYWYRQSLGQGLEFLIYFQGNSAPDKSGLPSDRFSAERTGGSVSTLTIQRTQQEDSAVYLCASSFTGYGSDGYTFGSGTRLTVV.

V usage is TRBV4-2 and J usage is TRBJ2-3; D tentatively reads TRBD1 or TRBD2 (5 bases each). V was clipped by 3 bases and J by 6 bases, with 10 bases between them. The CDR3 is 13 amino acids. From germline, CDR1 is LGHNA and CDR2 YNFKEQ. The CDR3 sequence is CASSQGDEDTQYF. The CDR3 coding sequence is TGTGCCAGCAGCCAGGGGGACGAGGATACGCAGTATTTT.

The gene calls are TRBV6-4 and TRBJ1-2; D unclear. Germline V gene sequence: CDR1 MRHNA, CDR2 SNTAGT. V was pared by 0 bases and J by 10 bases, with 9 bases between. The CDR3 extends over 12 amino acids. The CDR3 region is CASSDSIGFYTF. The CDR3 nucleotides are TGTGCCAGCAGTGACTCGATCGGGTTCTACACCTTC.

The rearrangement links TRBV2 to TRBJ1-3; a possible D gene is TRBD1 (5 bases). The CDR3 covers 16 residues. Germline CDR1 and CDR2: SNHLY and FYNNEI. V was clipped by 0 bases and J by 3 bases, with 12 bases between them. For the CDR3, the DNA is TGTGCCAGCAGTGAAGCCCCCAGGGCCGATGGAAACACCATATATTTT. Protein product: CASSEAPRADGNTIYF. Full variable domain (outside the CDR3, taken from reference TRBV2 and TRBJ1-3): EPEVTQTPSHQVTQMGQEVILRCVPISNHLYFYWYRQILGQKVEFLVSFYNNEISEKSEIFDDQFSVERPDGSNFTLKIRSTKLEDSAMYFCASSEAPRADGNTIYFGEGSWLTVV.

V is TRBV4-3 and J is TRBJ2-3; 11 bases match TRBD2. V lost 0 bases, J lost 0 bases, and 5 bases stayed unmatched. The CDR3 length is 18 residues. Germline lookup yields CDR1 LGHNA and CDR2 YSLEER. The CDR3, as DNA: TGCGCCAGCAGCCAAGAACTAGCGGGGGTTACTAGCACAGATACGCAGTATTTT. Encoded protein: CASSQELAGVTSTDTQYF.

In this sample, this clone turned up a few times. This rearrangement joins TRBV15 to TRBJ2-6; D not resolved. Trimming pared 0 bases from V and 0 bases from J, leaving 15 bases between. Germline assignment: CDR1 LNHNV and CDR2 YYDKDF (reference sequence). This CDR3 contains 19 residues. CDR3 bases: TGTGCCACCAGCAGAGATGGTGGGGTTTTGAGCTCTGGGGCCAACGTCCTGACTTTC. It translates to CATSRDGGVLSSGANVLTF. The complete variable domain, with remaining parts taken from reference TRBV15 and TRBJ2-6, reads DAMVIQNPRYQVTQFGKPVTLSCSQTLNHNVMYWYQQKSSQAPKLLFHYYDKDFNNEADTPDNFQSRRPNTSFCFLDIRSPGLGDTAMYLCATSRDGGVLSSGANVLTFGAGSRLTVL.

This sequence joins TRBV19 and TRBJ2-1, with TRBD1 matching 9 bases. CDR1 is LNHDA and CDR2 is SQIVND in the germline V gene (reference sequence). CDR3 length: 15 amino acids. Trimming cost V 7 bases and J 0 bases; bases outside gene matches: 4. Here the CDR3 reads CASTQTGGSYNEQFF. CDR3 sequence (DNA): TGTGCCAGTACCCAGACAGGGGGCTCCTACAATGAGCAGTTCTTC.

CDR3 in amino acids: CAWKGRGNVGMGTNEKLFF. The CDR3 coding sequence is TGTGCCTGGAAGGGCAGGGGGAACGTTGGTATGGGAACTAATGAAAAACTGTTTTTT. V and J are TRBV30 and TRBJ1-4; 7 bases align to TRBD1. Germline CDR1 reads GTSNPN; CDR2 reads SVGIG (reference sequence). V shed 4 bases and J 1 base; nucleotides not matched to a gene: 18. The CDR3 covers 19 residues.

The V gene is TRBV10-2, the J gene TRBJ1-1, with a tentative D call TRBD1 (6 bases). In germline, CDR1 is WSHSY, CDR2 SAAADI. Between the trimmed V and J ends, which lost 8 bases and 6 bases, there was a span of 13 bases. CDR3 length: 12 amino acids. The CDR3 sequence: CASHQGGSEAFF. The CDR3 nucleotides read TGCGCCAGCCATCAAGGGGGATCTGAAGCTTTCTTT.

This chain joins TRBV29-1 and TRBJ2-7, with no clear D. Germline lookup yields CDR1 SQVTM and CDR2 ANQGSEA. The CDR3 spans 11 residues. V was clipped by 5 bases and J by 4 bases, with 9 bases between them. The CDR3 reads CSVMRSYEQYF. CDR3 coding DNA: TGCAGCGTTATGAGGTCGTACGAGCAGTACTTC.

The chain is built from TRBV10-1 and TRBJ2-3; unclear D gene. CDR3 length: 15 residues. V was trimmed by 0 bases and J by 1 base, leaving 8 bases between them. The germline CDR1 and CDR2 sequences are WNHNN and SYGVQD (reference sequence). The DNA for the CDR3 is TGCGCCAGCAGTGAGTCGCTCAGTCGCACAGATACGCAGTATTTT. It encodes CASSESLSRTDTQYF.